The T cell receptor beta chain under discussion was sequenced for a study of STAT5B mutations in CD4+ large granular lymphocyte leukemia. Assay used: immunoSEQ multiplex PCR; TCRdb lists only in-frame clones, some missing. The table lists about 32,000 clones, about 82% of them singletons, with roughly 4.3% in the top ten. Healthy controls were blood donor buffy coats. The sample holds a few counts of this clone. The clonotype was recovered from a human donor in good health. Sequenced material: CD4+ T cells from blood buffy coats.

CDR3 amino acids: CASSGGGGGRTYEQYF. The CDR3 bases are TGTGCCAGCAGTGGCGGTGGGGGCGGGAGGACCTACGAGCAGTACTTC. J is TRBJ2-7 and V is TRBV6-1; TRBD2 matches 8 bases. Germline values: CDR1 MNHNS, CDR2 SASEGT. Germline trimming cut 4 bases from V and 2 bases from J; bases unmatched to any gene: 10. This CDR3 region has 16 residues.